Included here is one T cell receptor beta chain sequence, with context. What antigen it recognizes has not been identified. Base-call qualities are not available, and no considerably larger clone is one nucleotide away. The data were obtained in a study of long-term antiretroviral therapy in people with HIV (dated by TCRdb to between 2020 and 2023). General notes on the study: Collection of the earliest samples took place about a decade ahead of the 2015 WHO recommendation for immediate ART, at a time when ART was typically delayed until CD4 counts fell. Of the approximately 32 participants with HIV, about twelve were female. A total of under 250 cryopreserved PBMC samples were contributed to the cohort by 30 adults with confirmed HIV infection, with samples collected serially over a mean of approximately six years (range 1-12). A retrospective serial study tested whether ART initiation and durable HIV suppression were associated with changes in peripheral blood TRB repertoire composition and diversity. No cross-contamination during QIAcube processing was shown when test extractions of a monoclonal T-cell line were performed alongside roughly 30 polyclonal samples. Paper-wide results and their limitations: Inferences about post-ART repertoire changes are limited because no data were available on ART adherence, viral resistance or therapy changes. Expanded TRB clones identified before ART initiation dominated the repertoire across all time points, though the dominance fluctuated and decreased in many PLHIV after ART. Starting ART was linked to a significant rise in TRB diversity, yet even with long-term ART the diversity remained significantly lower than in transplant donor controls. Because pre-ART samples had limited cell numbers, unsorted PBMC were profiled rather than sorted CD4+ and CD8+ T cells. Since PBMC availability was limited, sequencing covered only the TCR beta chain, with no alpha chain pairing. The samples were dated from the mid-2000s to the late 2010s, and the ART regimens that were used may be less effective than current ART regimens. HIV repertoires had narrower CDR3 length ranges than controls, and the network structure suggested an antigen-experienced repertoire that shifted only slightly toward naive after ART.

The germline V gene (reference sequence) supplies CDR1 SEHNR and CDR2 FQNEAQ. V is pared back by 5 bases and J by 4 bases, with 14 bases lying between the germline termini. Taken from cysteine to phenylalanine, the CDR3 has 14 residues. Just the 42-base CDR3 DNA is kept, in frame starting at base 1. The immunoSEQ hsTCRB v3.0 assay was used at survey level resolution to sequence the TRB variable region. The targeted TRB sequencing depth was roughly 35,000-50,000 T-cell genomes per sample. Pooled TRB libraries were sequenced on an Illumina MiSeq with a v3 150-cycle kit. The published analysis was carried out like this. Analysis of repertoires was carried out in R inside a reproducible Nextflow workflow spanning QC, data transformation and analysis. LymphoSeq2, an R package for AIRR-Seq data exploration, was used to implement custom analyses. A handful of samples that produced fewer than 5000 total TRB sequences were removed, so 188 HIV repertoires were analyzed. Of the approximately 190 retained HIV repertoires, approximately 60 were collected before and roughly 130 after ART initiation. Each repertoire was downsampled to 5000 TRB nucleotide sequences, and summary statistics were averaged across 100 downsampling iterations. Only TRB sequences with CDR3 regions of at least seven amino acids were retained for analysis. Diversity was assessed using a clonality score derived from Shannon entropy and using the Gini coefficient. In the repertoire networks, any two of the top 5000 CDR3 amino acid sequences were connected whenever the two sequences differed by an edit distance of one. GLIPH2 predicted antigen specificity groups and MHC restriction for TRB CDR3 amino acid sequences. Known CMV, EBV, HIV or tissue antigen associations were flagged by matching CDR3 amino acid sequences against VDJdb and McPAS-TCR. Pre-ART, post-ART and control groups were compared with Wilcoxon signed-rank tests and Holm-Bonferroni correction. Sourced from immuneACCESS, this table was stored by TCRdb with only in-frame sequences that have V and J called. A share of the clones is absent; for the studies checked, an unresolved V gene accounts for under half, and the remainder has no known explanation. V and J calls and clone size are those listed in that table; D and trimming were worked out from the DNA. The sample yields fewer than 55,000 clones; roughly 95% were counted once. The ten largest account for less than 3.5% of the sample.

Inclusion was restricted to participants for whom at least one PBMC sample before ART initiation and at least two post-ART samples were available. Every participant with HIV received treatment in the United States of America. Cryopreserved samples of about 0.95-11 million PBMC were thawed and washed before DNA extraction. At the time of the earliest PBMC sample for each participant with HIV, ages ranged from about 23 to 60 years. Per participant, PBMC samples came from 1-4 timepoints prior to ART initiation and 2-8 timepoints following ART initiation, for a median of 7 samples. Serial HIV viral load, CD4+ T-cell count, ART history and demographic data were obtained for every participant. A Qiagen kit on a QIAcube was used to extract genomic DNA from unsorted PBMC, with samples processed in batches of 12.

Recombination joined TRBV7-9 with TRBJ1-2; no D gene is confidently identified. The specimen comprised unsorted PBMCs, sampled 3.7 years after starting antiretroviral therapy. The sequence was obtained from a woman in her forties or fifties with HIV. The DNA sequence is given as TGTGCCAGCAGCCCCCTGGGGTTGCCCTATGGCTACACCTTC. Its protein reads: CASSPLGLPYGYTF.